This is a list of T cell receptor beta chains from one sample in a study of blood T cells in healthy people across ages. TCRdb reprocessed the 5' RACE reads via MiXCR and lists one record per CDR3 protein. In the table there are around 900,000 distinct CDR3 sequences, just over 50% of which are singletons. The sequencing sample was made of blood. These receptors were obtained from a woman in her fifties or sixties in good health. CDR3s include the opening cysteine and the closing phenylalanine or tryptophan. The D gene is left open where the match is weak. Clone size is not always given. Where it is, it says once, few, many or a class for expanded clones.

d_gene: .
abundance: many
j_gene: TRBJ1-1
v_gene: TRBV4-2
CDR3nt: TGTGCCAGCACACCCGATCAGGGCGCCTTAGCTGAAGCTTTCTTT
CDR3aa: CASTPDQGALAEAFF

d_gene: TRBD2
abundance: .
j_gene: TRBJ2-7
v_gene: TRBV12-3/TRBV12-4
CDR3nt: TGTGCCAGCAGGCCCGGGACTAGCGGGAGAGGCGGTGAGCAGTACTTC
CDR3aa: CASRPGTSGRGGEQYF

d_gene: .
abundance: few
j_gene: TRBJ2-3
v_gene: TRBV18
CDR3nt: TGTGCCAGCTCACCACCGGGACCAACAGATACGCAGTATTTT
CDR3aa: CASSPPGPTDTQYF

d_gene: .
abundance: few
j_gene: TRBJ1-2
v_gene: TRBV14
CDR3nt: TGTGCCAGCAGCCCTCCGGTAGGACTCTATGGCTACACCTTC
CDR3aa: CASSPPVGLYGYTF

d_gene: .
abundance: .
j_gene: TRBJ1-6
v_gene: TRBV12-3/TRBV12-4
CDR3nt: TGTGCCAGCAGTCCGAATACCCAGGATTCACCCCTCCACTTT
CDR3aa: CASSPNTQDSPLHF

d_gene: .
abundance: few
j_gene: TRBJ1-6
v_gene: TRBV5-1
CDR3nt: TGCGCCAGCCGGGGACGGGATAATTCACCCCTCCACTTT
CDR3aa: CASRGRDNSPLHF

d_gene: .
abundance: few
j_gene: TRBJ2-3
v_gene: TRBV4-2
CDR3nt: TGTGCCAGCAGCCAAGAGGACAGATCCACAGATACGCAGTATTTT
CDR3aa: CASSQEDRSTDTQYF

d_gene: .
abundance: .
j_gene: TRBJ2-7
v_gene: TRBV5-1
CDR3nt: TGCACCAGCAGCTCCGACAGTGGCTCCTACGAGCAGTACTTC
CDR3aa: CTSSSDSGSYEQYF

d_gene: .
abundance: many
j_gene: TRBJ2-5
v_gene: TRBV4-1
CDR3nt: TGCGCCAGCAGCCAAAGACAGGGAGGTTGGGAGCAGTACTTC
CDR3aa: CASSQRQGGWEQYF

d_gene: TRBD1
abundance: .
j_gene: TRBJ2-7
v_gene: TRBV20-1
CDR3nt: TGCAGTGCTAGAGCGACAGGGGGAACATACGAGCAGTACTTC
CDR3aa: CSARATGGTYEQYF

d_gene: .
abundance: few
j_gene: TRBJ1-6
v_gene: TRBV27
CDR3nt: TGTGCCACCATTCCTCTAGTTTTTAATTCACCCCTCCACTTT
CDR3aa: CATIPLVFNSPLHF

d_gene: TRBD1
abundance: many
j_gene: TRBJ1-4
v_gene: TRBV6-6
CDR3nt: TGTGCCACCGCCGGGACAGAGTCTGCAACTAATGAAAAACTGTTTTTT
CDR3aa: CATAGTESATNEKLFF

d_gene: .
abundance: .
j_gene: TRBJ2-1
v_gene: TRBV4-1
CDR3nt: TGCGCCAGCAGCCAAGAACAGATGGGGACCGACAATGAGCAGTTCTTC
CDR3aa: CASSQEQMGTDNEQFF

d_gene: .
abundance: many
j_gene: TRBJ1-5
v_gene: TRBV18
CDR3nt: TGTGCCAGCTCAAGAACTGAGGGGATAAAGAGTCAGCCCCAGCATTTT
CDR3aa: CASSRTEGIKSQPQHF

d_gene: .
abundance: .
j_gene: TRBJ2-1
v_gene: TRBV29-1
CDR3nt: TGCAGCGTTGTAAGTGATAAGCAGTTCTTC
CDR3aa: CSVVSDKQFF

d_gene: .
abundance: .
j_gene: TRBJ2-1
v_gene: TRBV15
CDR3nt: TGTGCCACCAGCAGAGATAAAGGGCTACCGTACAATGAGCAGTTCTTC
CDR3aa: CATSRDKGLPYNEQFF

d_gene: TRBD1
abundance: .
j_gene: TRBJ2-3
v_gene: TRBV7-2
CDR3nt: TGTGCCAGCAGCCTTAGGATTAGAGACAGGGGGACGAATACGCAGTATTTT
CDR3aa: CASSLRIRDRGTNTQYF

d_gene: TRBD2
abundance: .
j_gene: TRBJ2-3
v_gene: TRBV15
CDR3nt: TGTGCCACCAGCAGAGATACTAGGGGACTAGCGCAGTATTTT
CDR3aa: CATSRDTRGLAQYF

d_gene: .
abundance: few
j_gene: TRBJ2-7
v_gene: TRBV3-1
CDR3nt: TGTGCCAGCAGCCAAGCCCGCCTGGACGGGTCCTACGAGCAGTACTTC
CDR3aa: CASSQARLDGSYEQYF

d_gene: .
abundance: few
j_gene: TRBJ2-1
v_gene: TRBV29-1
CDR3nt: TGCAGCGTTGAAGTGACTTACAATGAGCAGTTCTTC
CDR3aa: CSVEVTYNEQFF

d_gene: .
abundance: .
j_gene: TRBJ2-1
v_gene: TRBV15
CDR3nt: TGTGCCACCAGCAGAGATAAGGCAGTCAATGAGCAGTTCTTC
CDR3aa: CATSRDKAVNEQFF

d_gene: TRBD2
abundance: .
j_gene: TRBJ2-7
v_gene: TRBV12-3/TRBV12-4
CDR3nt: TGTGCCAGCAGTTCGGGACTAGCGGGGGCGTTGAGAACCTACAATGAGCAGTACTTC
CDR3aa: CASSSGLAGALRTYNEQYF

d_gene: TRBD2
abundance: few
j_gene: TRBJ2-2
v_gene: TRBV29-1
CDR3nt: TGCAGCGGAAGACTAGCGGGACTCACCGGGGAGCTGTTTTTT
CDR3aa: CSGRLAGLTGELFF

d_gene: TRBD1
abundance: few
j_gene: TRBJ1-2
v_gene: TRBV12-3/TRBV12-4
CDR3nt: TGTGCCAGCAGTTTTATGGGACAGGGAAACATCTATGGCTACACCTTC
CDR3aa: CASSFMGQGNIYGYTF

d_gene: TRBD2
abundance: .
j_gene: TRBJ2-1
v_gene: TRBV20-1
CDR3nt: TGCAGTGCGCAGCGGGAGCCGGGTGAGCAGTTCTTC
CDR3aa: CSAQREPGEQFF

d_gene: TRBD2
abundance: .
j_gene: TRBJ2-7
v_gene: TRBV28
CDR3nt: TGTGCCAGCAGTTTCCCGGACGAGACTAGCGGGAGTTACGAGCAGTACTTC
CDR3aa: CASSFPDETSGSYEQYF

d_gene: TRBD1
abundance: .
j_gene: TRBJ1-1
v_gene: TRBV9
CDR3nt: TGTGCCAGCAGCACACAGGGGGTCACTGAAGCTTTCTTT
CDR3aa: CASSTQGVTEAFF

d_gene: .
abundance: .
j_gene: TRBJ2-1
v_gene: TRBV11-2
CDR3nt: TGTGCCAGCAGCGCCGTAATTAATGAGCAGTTCTTC
CDR3aa: CASSAVINEQFF

d_gene: .
abundance: .
j_gene: TRBJ1-1
v_gene: TRBV20-1
CDR3nt: TGCAGTGCTAAAATACCCAGGAATGCTTTCTTT
CDR3aa: CSAKIPRNAFF

d_gene: TRBD2
abundance: .
j_gene: TRBJ2-5
v_gene: TRBV7-9
CDR3nt: TGTGCCAGCAGCTTGCGGGAGGGCACTGAAGGGACCCAGTACTTC
CDR3aa: CASSLREGTEGTQYF

d_gene: TRBD2
abundance: few
j_gene: TRBJ2-3
v_gene: TRBV4-1
CDR3nt: TGCGCCAGCAGCCCTCCTGGAACGGGAGGAGCAGATACGCAGTATTTT
CDR3aa: CASSPPGTGGADTQYF

d_gene: .
abundance: .
j_gene: TRBJ1-2
v_gene: TRBV7-3
CDR3nt: TGTGCCAGCAGCTCGAGACCTGGATATGGCTACACCTTC
CDR3aa: CASSSRPGYGYTF

d_gene: .
abundance: .
j_gene: TRBJ2-3
v_gene: TRBV9
CDR3nt: TGTACCAGCAGCGCTCAGATAGATACGCAGTATTTT
CDR3aa: CTSSAQIDTQYF

d_gene: TRBD2
abundance: few
j_gene: TRBJ2-3
v_gene: TRBV7-2
CDR3nt: TGTGCCAGCAGCGGCTGGACTAGCGGCGATACGGAAGATACGCAGTATTTT
CDR3aa: CASSGWTSGDTEDTQYF

d_gene: .
abundance: .
j_gene: TRBJ2-7
v_gene: TRBV27
CDR3nt: TGTGCCAGCAGTTTATCCAGTTTCGACGAGCAGTACTTC
CDR3aa: CASSLSSFDEQYF

d_gene: .
abundance: .
j_gene: TRBJ1-1
v_gene: TRBV10-3
CDR3nt: TGTGCCATCAGGGGGGTGGCTGAAGCTTTCTTT
CDR3aa: CAIRGVAEAFF